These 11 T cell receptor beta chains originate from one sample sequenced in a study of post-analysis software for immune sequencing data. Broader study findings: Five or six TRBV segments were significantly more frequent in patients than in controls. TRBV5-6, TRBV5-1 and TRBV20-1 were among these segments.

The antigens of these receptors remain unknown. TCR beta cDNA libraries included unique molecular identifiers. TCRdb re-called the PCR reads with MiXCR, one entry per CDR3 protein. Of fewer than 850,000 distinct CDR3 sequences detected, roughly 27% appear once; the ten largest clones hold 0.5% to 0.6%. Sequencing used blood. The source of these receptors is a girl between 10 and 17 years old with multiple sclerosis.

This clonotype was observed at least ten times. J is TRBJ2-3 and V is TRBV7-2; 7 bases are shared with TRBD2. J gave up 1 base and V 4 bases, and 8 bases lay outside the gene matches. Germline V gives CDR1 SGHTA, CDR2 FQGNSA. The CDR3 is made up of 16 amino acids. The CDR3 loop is CASSWGGASGTDTQYF. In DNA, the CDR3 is TGTGCCAGCAGCTGGGGGGGAGCTAGCGGCACAGATACGCAGTATTTT.

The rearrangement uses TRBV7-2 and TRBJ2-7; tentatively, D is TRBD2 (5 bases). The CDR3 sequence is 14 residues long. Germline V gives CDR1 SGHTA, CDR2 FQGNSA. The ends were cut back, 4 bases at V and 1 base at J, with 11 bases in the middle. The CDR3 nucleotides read TGTGCCAGCAGCTCCCTACTAGGATCCTACGAGCAGTACTTC. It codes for CASSSLLGSYEQYF.

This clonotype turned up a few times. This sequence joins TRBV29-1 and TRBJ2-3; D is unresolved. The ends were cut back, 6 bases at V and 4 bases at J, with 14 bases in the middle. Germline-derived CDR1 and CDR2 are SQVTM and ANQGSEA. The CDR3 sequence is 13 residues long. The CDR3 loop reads CSVMRASADTQYF. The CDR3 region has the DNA TGCAGCGTGATGAGAGCTAGTGCAGATACGCAGTATTTT.

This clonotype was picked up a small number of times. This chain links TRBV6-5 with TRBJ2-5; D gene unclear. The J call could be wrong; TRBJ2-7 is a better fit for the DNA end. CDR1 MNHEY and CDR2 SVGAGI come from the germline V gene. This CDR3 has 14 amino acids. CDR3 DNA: TGTGCCAGCAGTGAAGGCACCTTTAACTACGAGCAGTACTTC. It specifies CASSEGTFNYEQYF.

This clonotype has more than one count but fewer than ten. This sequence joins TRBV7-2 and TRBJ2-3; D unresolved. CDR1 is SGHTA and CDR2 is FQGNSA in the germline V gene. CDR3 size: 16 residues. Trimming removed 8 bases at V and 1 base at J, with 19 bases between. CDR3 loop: CASAPERKSGTDTQYF. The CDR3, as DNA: TGTGCCAGCGCACCGGAGCGTAAATCGGGCACAGATACGCAGTATTTT.

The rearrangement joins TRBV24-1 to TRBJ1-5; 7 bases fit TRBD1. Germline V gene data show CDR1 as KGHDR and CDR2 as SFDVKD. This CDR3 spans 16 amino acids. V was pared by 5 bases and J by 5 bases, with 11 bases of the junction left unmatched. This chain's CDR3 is CATSAATGRGDQPQHF. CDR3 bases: TGTGCCACCAGTGCCGCGACAGGGAGAGGGGATCAGCCCCAGCATTTT.

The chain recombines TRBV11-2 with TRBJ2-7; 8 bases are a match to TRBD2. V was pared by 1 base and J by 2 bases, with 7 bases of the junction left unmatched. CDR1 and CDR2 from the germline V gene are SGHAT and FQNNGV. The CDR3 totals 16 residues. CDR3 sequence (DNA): TGTGCCAGCAGCTTAGTCGTACAGCGGGAGACCTACGAGCAGTACTTC. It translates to CASSLVVQRETYEQYF.

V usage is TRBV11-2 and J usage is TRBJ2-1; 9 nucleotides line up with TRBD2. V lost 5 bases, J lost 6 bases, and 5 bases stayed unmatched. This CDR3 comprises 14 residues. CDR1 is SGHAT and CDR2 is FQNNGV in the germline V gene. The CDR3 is CASSPSGASNEQFF. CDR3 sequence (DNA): TGTGCCAGCAGCCCTAGCGGGGCATCCAATGAGCAGTTCTTC.

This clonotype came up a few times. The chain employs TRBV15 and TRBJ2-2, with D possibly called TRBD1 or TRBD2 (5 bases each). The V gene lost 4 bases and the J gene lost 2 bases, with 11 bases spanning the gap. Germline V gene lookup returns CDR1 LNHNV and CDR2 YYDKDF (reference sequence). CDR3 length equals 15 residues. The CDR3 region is CATSIGTANTGELFF. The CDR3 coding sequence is TGTGCCACCAGCATCGGGACGGCCAACACCGGGGAGCTGTTTTTT.

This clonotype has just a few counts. The CDR3 is CASSSPGTGVSYEQYF. The CDR3 DNA reads TGTGCCAGCAGCAGTCCCGGGACAGGGGTGTCCTACGAGCAGTACTTC. The chain uses TRBV7-8 and TRBJ2-7; TRBD1 agrees at 10 bases. Germline-derived CDR1 and CDR2 are SGHVS and FQNEAQ. Losses at the gene ends were 5 bases for V and 1 base for J; bases not matched to a gene: 8. This CDR3 comprises 16 residues.

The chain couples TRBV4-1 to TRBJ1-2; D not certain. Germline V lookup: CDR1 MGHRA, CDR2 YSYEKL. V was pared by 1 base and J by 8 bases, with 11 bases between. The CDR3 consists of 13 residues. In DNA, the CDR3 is TGCGCCAGCAGCCAAGTAGGAGTTGGCGGCTACACCTTC. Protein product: CASSQVGVGGYTF.